These T cell receptor beta chains were read from a single sample in a study of T-cell reconstitution after alpha-beta-depleted transplantation in children. TCRdb analysed the PCR reads with MiXCR anew, one entry per CDR3 protein. The sample records about 370,000 distinct CDR3 sequences, around 20% being singletons. The sample here was PBMCs from the stem cell graft donor, taken from the stem cell graft. The receptor source for this set is a human donor who donated a stem cell graft to a child with acute myeloid leukemia. CDR3s include the opening cysteine and the closing phenylalanine or tryptophan. D genes are given only for firm matches. Some rows mark clone size as missing; the rest say once, few, many or name a class of expanded clone.

V: TRBV28
J: TRBJ2-1
D: NA
size: few
CDR3: CASSTRGGLYNEQFF
DNA: TGTGCCAGCAGCACCAGAGGAGGTCTCTACAATGAGCAGTTCTTC

V: TRBV5-6
J: TRBJ2-3
D: NA
size: NA
CDR3: CASSWNRKDTQYF
DNA: TGTGCCAGCAGCTGGAACCGGAAAGATACGCAGTATTTT

V: TRBV7-6
J: TRBJ2-3
D: NA
size: NA
CDR3: CASSSLATKTDTQYF
DNA: TGTGCCAGCAGCTCCCTAGCGACCAAGACAGATACGCAGTATTTT

V: TRBV7-3
J: TRBJ2-1
D: NA
size: few
CDR3: CASSKDSGLPSYNEQFF
DNA: TGTGCCAGCAGCAAGGACAGCGGGCTCCCCTCCTACAATGAGCAGTTCTTC

V: TRBV7-2
J: TRBJ1-6
D: NA
size: NA
CDR3: CASRAAERFSPLHF
DNA: TGTGCCAGCAGGGCAGCCGAACGGTTTTCACCCCTCCACTTT

V: TRBV12-3/TRBV12-4
J: TRBJ1-1
D: NA
size: NA
CDR3: CASSLKEGAEAFF
DNA: TGTGCCAGCAGTTTAAAGGAGGGGGCTGAAGCTTTCTTT

V: TRBV4-2
J: TRBJ2-1
D: TRBD1
size: once
CDR3: CASSRNQGARGNEQFF
DNA: TGTGCCAGCAGCCGTAACCAGGGGGCCAGGGGCAATGAGCAGTTCTTC

V: TRBV9
J: TRBJ2-1
D: TRBD2
size: few
CDR3: CASSMRAAGGPSSYNEQFF
DNA: TGTGCCAGCAGCATGCGGGCAGCGGGAGGCCCAAGCTCCTACAATGAGCAGTTCTTC

V: TRBV20-1
J: TRBJ2-7
D: NA
size: few
CDR3: CSASRGLEQYF
DNA: TGCAGTGCTAGTAGAGGTCTCGAGCAGTACTTC

V: TRBV11-3
J: TRBJ2-2
D: NA
size: NA
CDR3: CASSRVTRELFF
DNA: TGTGCCAGCAGCCGCGTCACCAGGGAGCTGTTTTTT

V: TRBV6-5
J: TRBJ2-5
D: TRBD1
size: many
CDR3: CASSYSSFGQAYF
DNA: TGTGCCAGCAGTTACTCGAGTTTCGGACAGGCGTACTTC

V: TRBV12-3/TRBV12-4
J: TRBJ2-5
D: TRBD2
size: few
CDR3: CASSFGRTSGGGETQYF
DNA: TGTGCCAGCAGTTTCGGTCGAACTAGCGGGGGGGGAGAGACCCAGTACTTC

V: TRBV20-1
J: TRBJ2-5
D: TRBD2
size: many
CDR3: CSARGASGKETQYF
DNA: TGCAGTGCTAGAGGGGCTAGCGGCAAAGAGACCCAGTACTTC

V: TRBV29-1
J: TRBJ2-5
D: NA
size: many
CDR3: CSGATNQETQYF
DNA: TGCAGCGGTGCGACTAATCAAGAGACCCAGTACTTC

V: TRBV11-2
J: TRBJ1-2
D: NA
size: few
CDR3: CASSLVAGGGYTF
DNA: TGTGCCAGCAGCTTAGTGGCAGGCGGTGGCTACACCTTC

V: TRBV20-1
J: TRBJ2-1
D: TRBD2
size: few
CDR3: CSGRGLAGGNNEQFF
DNA: TGCAGTGGTAGAGGATTGGCGGGGGGGAACAATGAGCAGTTCTTC

V: TRBV28
J: TRBJ2-3
D: NA
size: NA
CDR3: CASSPAGTGPDTQYF
DNA: TGTGCCAGCAGCCCGGCAGGGACGGGCCCAGATACGCAGTATTTT

V: TRBV5-1
J: TRBJ1-3
D: NA
size: NA
CDR3: CASSLEGPGPSGNTIYF
DNA: TGCGCCAGCAGCTTGGAGGGTCCGGGGCCATCTGGAAACACCATATATTTT

V: TRBV27
J: TRBJ2-5
D: TRBD2
size: many
CDR3: CASRGLADQETQYF
DNA: TGTGCCAGCAGGGGACTAGCGGACCAAGAGACCCAGTACTTC

V: TRBV20-1
J: TRBJ2-4
D: TRBD1
size: few
CDR3: CSARDRTGASQAKNIQYF
DNA: TGCAGTGCTAGAGACCGGACAGGGGCTAGTCAGGCCAAAAACATTCAGTACTTC

V: TRBV29-1
J: TRBJ2-2
D: NA
size: few
CDR3: CSVEGWTGSTGELFF
DNA: TGCAGCGTTGAAGGCTGGACGGGTAGCACCGGGGAGCTGTTTTTT

V: TRBV3-1
J: TRBJ1-1
D: NA
size: NA
CDR3: CASSQDRLLLNEAFF
DNA: TGTGCCAGCAGCCAGGACAGATTATTGCTAAATGAAGCTTTCTTT

V: TRBV29-1
J: TRBJ1-1
D: NA
size: many
CDR3: CSVVKNRVAEAFF
DNA: TGCAGCGTTGTAAAGAACAGGGTCGCTGAAGCTTTCTTT

V: TRBV12-3/TRBV12-4
J: TRBJ2-6
D: TRBD2
size: NA
CDR3: CASSGGVSSGANVLTF
DNA: TGTGCCAGCAGTGGGGGGGTCAGCTCTGGGGCCAACGTCCTGACTTTC

V: TRBV7-3
J: TRBJ2-3
D: TRBD2
size: few
CDR3: CASSLAGVPTDTQYF
DNA: TGTGCCAGCAGCTTAGCGGGAGTCCCCACAGATACGCAGTATTTT

V: TRBV10-3
J: TRBJ2-7
D: TRBD2
size: few
CDR3: CAISESEGGSGSYEQYF
DNA: TGTGCCATCAGTGAGTCAGAGGGCGGTAGCGGGAGCTACGAGCAGTACTTC

V: TRBV20-1
J: TRBJ2-7
D: NA
size: many
CDR3: CSARGLMAYEQYF
DNA: TGCAGTGCTAGAGGCCTAATGGCCTACGAGCAGTACTTC

V: TRBV6-5
J: TRBJ2-3
D: NA
size: NA
CDR3: CATTEGSETYF
DNA: TGTGCCACAACCGAAGGATCGGAAACATATTTT

V: TRBV9
J: TRBJ2-1
D: TRBD2
size: NA
CDR3: CASSEGGLQFF
DNA: TGTGCCAGCAGCGAGGGAGGGCTACAGTTCTTC

V: TRBV9
J: TRBJ2-3
D: NA
size: many
CDR3: CASRGSTDTQYF
DNA: TGTGCCAGCCGGGGAAGCACAGATACGCAGTATTTT

V: TRBV30
J: TRBJ2-1
D: NA
size: NA
CDR3: CAWTLGGNEQFF
DNA: TGTGCCTGGACCCTGGGAGGAAATGAGCAGTTCTTC

V: TRBV9
J: TRBJ2-3
D: NA
size: many
CDR3: CASSVIPKADTQYF
DNA: TGTGCCAGCAGCGTGATCCCGAAAGCAGATACGCAGTATTTT

V: TRBV6-1
J: TRBJ2-5
D: NA
size: NA
CDR3: CASSKDRWGTQYF
DNA: TGTGCCAGCAGCAAAGACAGGTGGGGGACCCAGTACTTC

V: TRBV29-1
J: TRBJ1-2
D: NA
size: many
CDR3: CSVDKASGYTF
DNA: TGCAGCGTTGATAAGGCGTCGGGCTACACCTTC

V: TRBV5-1
J: TRBJ2-7
D: NA
size: few
CDR3: CASSLGAQWSYEQYF
DNA: TGCGCCAGCAGCTTAGGCGCTCAGTGGTCCTACGAGCAGTACTTC

V: TRBV24-1
J: TRBJ2-5
D: TRBD2
size: few
CDR3: CATSIIGLAGSGETQYF
DNA: TGTGCCACCAGTATAATAGGGCTAGCGGGATCGGGAGAGACCCAGTACTTC

V: TRBV20-1
J: TRBJ2-4
D: TRBD1
size: many
CDR3: CSAGGTGVLLAKNIQYF
DNA: TGCAGTGCGGGGGGGACAGGGGTTCTCCTAGCCAAAAACATTCAGTACTTC

V: TRBV4-3
J: TRBJ2-2
D: NA
size: few
CDR3: CASSQGVVGSAGELFF
DNA: TGCGCCAGCAGCCAAGGGGTGGTGGGATCGGCCGGGGAGCTGTTTTTT

V: TRBV20-1
J: TRBJ2-3
D: NA
size: many
CDR3: CSARDSGGTRDTQYF
DNA: TGCAGTGCTAGAGATTCGGGCGGAACTCGGGATACGCAGTATTTT

V: TRBV11-2
J: TRBJ2-4
D: TRBD2
size: NA
CDR3: CASSIGLAGEIAKNIQYF
DNA: TGTGCCAGCAGCATCGGACTAGCGGGGGAAATAGCCAAAAACATTCAGTACTTC

V: TRBV9
J: TRBJ1-6
D: NA
size: few
CDR3: CASSVVLNSPLHF
DNA: TGTGCCAGCAGCGTAGTTTTGAATTCACCCCTCCACTTT

V: TRBV29-1
J: TRBJ1-2
D: NA
size: many
CDR3: CSVEPLEDYGYTF
DNA: TGCAGCGTTGAACCCCTGGAGGACTATGGCTACACCTTC